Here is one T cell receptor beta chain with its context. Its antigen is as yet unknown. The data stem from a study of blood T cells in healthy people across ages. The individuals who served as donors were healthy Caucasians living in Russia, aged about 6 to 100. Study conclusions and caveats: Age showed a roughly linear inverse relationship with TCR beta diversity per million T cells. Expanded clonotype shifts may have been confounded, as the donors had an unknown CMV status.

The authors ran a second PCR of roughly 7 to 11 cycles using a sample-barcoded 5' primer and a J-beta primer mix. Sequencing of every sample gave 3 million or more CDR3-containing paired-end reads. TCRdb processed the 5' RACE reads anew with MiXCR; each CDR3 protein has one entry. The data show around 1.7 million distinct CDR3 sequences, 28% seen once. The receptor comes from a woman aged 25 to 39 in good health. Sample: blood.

The CDR3 sequence is CASSKRVGEPNEQFF. Here the CDR3 DNA reads TGTGCCAGCAGCAAGCGGGTAGGGGAGCCTAATGAGCAGTTCTTC. This sequence joins TRBV21-1 and TRBJ2-1; whether TRBD2, the table's D call, matches the DNA was not checked. TRBV21-1 is given as a pseudogene. The CDR3 spans 15 residues.